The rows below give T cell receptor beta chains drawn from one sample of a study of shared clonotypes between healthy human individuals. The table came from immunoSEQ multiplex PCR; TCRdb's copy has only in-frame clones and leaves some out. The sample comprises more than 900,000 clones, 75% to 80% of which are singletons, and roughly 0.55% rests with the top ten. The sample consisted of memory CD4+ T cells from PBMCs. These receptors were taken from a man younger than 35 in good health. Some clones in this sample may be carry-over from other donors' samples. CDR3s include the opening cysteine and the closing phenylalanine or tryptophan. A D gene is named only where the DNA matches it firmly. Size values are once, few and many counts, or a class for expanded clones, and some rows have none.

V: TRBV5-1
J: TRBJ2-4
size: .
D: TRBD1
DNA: TGCGCCAGCAGCTTGGGAGGGACAGGGGGCGACGCCAAAAACATTCAGTACTTC
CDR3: CASSLGGTGGDAKNIQYF

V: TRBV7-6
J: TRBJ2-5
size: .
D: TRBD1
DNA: TGTGCCAGCAGCCACTGGACAGGAAGCCAAGAGACCCAGTACTTC
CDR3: CASSHWTGSQETQYF

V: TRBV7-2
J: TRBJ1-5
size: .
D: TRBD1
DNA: TGTGCCAGCAGCTCCGACAGGGGAGTCCAGCCCCAGCATTTT
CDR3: CASSSDRGVQPQHF

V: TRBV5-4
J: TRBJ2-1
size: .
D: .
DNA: TGTGCCAGCAGCAGCAGAAGGGACAATGAGCAGTTCTTC
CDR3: CASSSRRDNEQFF

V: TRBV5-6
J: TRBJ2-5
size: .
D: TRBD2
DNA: TGTGCCAGCAGCTCTGCAAAGGGAGGGGAGACCCAGTACTTC
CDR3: CASSSAKGGETQYF

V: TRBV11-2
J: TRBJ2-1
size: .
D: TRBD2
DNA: TGTGCCAGCAGCCCAGCTGGGACTAGCGGGAGGGAGCAGTTCTTC
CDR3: CASSPAGTSGREQFF

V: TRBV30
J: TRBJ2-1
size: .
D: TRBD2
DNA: TGTGCCTGGGACCGGGACTATCACAATGAGCAGTTCTTC
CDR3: CAWDRDYHNEQFF

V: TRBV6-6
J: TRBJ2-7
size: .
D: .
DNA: TGTGCCAGCAGTTACTCGGGGGCCTCCACCTACGAGCAGTACTTC
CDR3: CASSYSGASTYEQYF

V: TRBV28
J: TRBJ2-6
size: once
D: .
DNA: TGTGCCAGCAGTTCGTCCGAGGGAATCGGGTCTGGGGCCAACGTCCTGACTTTC
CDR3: CASSSSEGIGSGANVLTF

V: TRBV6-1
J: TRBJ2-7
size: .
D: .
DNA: TGTGCCAGCAGTGTAAGGGAAATCTCCTACGAGCAGTACTTC
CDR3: CASSVREISYEQYF

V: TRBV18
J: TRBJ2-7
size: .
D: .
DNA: TGTGCCAGCTCATTCACACAGGGCTACGAGCAGTACTTC
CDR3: CASSFTQGYEQYF

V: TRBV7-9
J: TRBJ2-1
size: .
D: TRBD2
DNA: TGTGCCAGCAGCTTCGGGACTAGCGGTTCGACCTACAATGAGCAGTTCTTC
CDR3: CASSFGTSGSTYNEQFF

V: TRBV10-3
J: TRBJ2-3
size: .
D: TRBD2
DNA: TGTGCCATCAGTGACCCCCGGGGACTAGCGGCAGATACGCAGTATTTT
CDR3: CAISDPRGLAADTQYF

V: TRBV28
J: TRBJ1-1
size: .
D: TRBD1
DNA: TGTGCCAGCAGTGCAGTAAGGGGGCTAGAAGCTTTCTTT
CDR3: CASSAVRGLEAFF

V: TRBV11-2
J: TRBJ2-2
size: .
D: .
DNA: TGTGCCAGCAGCTTATGGCCTCAGGGAGGGGAGCTGTTTTTT
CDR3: CASSLWPQGGELFF

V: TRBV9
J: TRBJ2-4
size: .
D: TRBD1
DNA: TGTGCCAGCAGCGTCGGGACAGAAAACATTCAGTACTTC
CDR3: CASSVGTENIQYF

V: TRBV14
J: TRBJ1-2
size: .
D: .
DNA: TGTGCCAGCAGCCAAACCGCCCCTCCTTATGGCTACACCTTC
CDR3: CASSQTAPPYGYTF

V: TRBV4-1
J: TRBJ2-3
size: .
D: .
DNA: TGCGCCAGCAGCTCGCGGGATTCTTCGTACACAGATACGCAGTATTTT
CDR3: CASSSRDSSYTDTQYF

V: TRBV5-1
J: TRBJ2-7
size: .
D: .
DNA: TGCGCCAGCAGCTTGGGGAACTCCTACGAGCAGTACTTC
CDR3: CASSLGNSYEQYF

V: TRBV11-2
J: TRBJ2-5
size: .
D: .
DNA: TGTGCCAGCAGCTACCCCGCCGGTGGCCAAGAGACCCAGTACTTC
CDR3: CASSYPAGGQETQYF

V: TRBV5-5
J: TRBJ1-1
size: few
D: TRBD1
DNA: TGTGCCAGCAGCTTGTTGGGACAGGGGGCTGAAGCTTTCTTT
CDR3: CASSLLGQGAEAFF

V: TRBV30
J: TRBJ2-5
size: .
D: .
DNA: TGTGCCTGGAGTGTAGCCTTACAAGAGACCCAGTACTTC
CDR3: CAWSVALQETQYF

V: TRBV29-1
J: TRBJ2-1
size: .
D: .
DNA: TGCAGCGTTGCAGGAAACAGGCACGGCCGGGCGACCGAGCAGTTCTTC
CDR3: CSVAGNRHGRATEQFF

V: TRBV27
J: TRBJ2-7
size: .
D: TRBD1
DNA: TGTGCCAGCAGTTTAGGACAGGGTGCCCAGCAGTACTTC
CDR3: CASSLGQGAQQYF

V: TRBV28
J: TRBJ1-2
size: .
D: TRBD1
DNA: TGTGCCAGCAGGTTACTCCAGGGGGAGGACTATGGCTACACCTTC
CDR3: CASRLLQGEDYGYTF

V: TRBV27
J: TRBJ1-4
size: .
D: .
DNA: TGTGCCAGCAGTCAAACCCAACAGAGATCCTACGAAAAACTGTTTTTT
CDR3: CASSQTQQRSYEKLFF

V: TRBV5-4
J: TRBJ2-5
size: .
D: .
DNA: TGTGCCAGCAGCTTGGAGCGAGGGCAAGAGACCCAGTACTTC
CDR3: CASSLERGQETQYF

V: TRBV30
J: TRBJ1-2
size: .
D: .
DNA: TGTGCCTGGAGTAAGGTGGGGGGCTACACCTTC
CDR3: CAWSKVGGYTF

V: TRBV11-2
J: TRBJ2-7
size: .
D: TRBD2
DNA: TGTGCCAGCAGCAAAGGAGCTAGCGGTTATACCTACGAGCGGTACTTC
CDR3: CASSKGASGYTYERYF

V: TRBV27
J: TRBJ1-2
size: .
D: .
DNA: TGTGCCAGCAGTTCAACAGGGTCCTATGGCTACACCTTC
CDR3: CASSSTGSYGYTF

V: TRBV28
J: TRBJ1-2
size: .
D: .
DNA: TGTGCCAGCACATCCCAGGGGAGGGACTATGGCTACACCTTC
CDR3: CASTSQGRDYGYTF

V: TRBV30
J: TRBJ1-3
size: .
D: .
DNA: TGTGCGACTCTACGCTCTGGAAACACCATATATTTT
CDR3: CATLRSGNTIYF

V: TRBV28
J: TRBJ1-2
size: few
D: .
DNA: TGTGCCAGCAGTTTCCCGGGACACTCTAACTATGGCTACACCTTC
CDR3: CASSFPGHSNYGYTF

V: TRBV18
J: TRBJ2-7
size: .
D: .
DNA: TGTGCCAGCTCACCGGGACACTTCTACGAGCAGTACTTC
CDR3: CASSPGHFYEQYF

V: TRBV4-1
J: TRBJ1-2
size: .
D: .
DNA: TGCGCCAGCAGCCAAGAAGGGGCTAGGGCTAACTATGGCTACACCTTC
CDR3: CASSQEGARANYGYTF

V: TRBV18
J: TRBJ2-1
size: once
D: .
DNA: TGTGCCAGCTCACACCGGGACCCCACCTACAATGAGCAGTTCTTC
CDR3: CASSHRDPTYNEQFF

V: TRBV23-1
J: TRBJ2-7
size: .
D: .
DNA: TGCGCCAGCAGCCTAAACCTGGGGACTTCAAGGATGGAGCAGTACTTC
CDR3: CASSLNLGTSRMEQYF

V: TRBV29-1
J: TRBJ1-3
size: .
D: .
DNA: TGCAGCGTAGGACAGAGCTCTGGAAACACCATATATTTT
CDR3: CSVGQSSGNTIYF